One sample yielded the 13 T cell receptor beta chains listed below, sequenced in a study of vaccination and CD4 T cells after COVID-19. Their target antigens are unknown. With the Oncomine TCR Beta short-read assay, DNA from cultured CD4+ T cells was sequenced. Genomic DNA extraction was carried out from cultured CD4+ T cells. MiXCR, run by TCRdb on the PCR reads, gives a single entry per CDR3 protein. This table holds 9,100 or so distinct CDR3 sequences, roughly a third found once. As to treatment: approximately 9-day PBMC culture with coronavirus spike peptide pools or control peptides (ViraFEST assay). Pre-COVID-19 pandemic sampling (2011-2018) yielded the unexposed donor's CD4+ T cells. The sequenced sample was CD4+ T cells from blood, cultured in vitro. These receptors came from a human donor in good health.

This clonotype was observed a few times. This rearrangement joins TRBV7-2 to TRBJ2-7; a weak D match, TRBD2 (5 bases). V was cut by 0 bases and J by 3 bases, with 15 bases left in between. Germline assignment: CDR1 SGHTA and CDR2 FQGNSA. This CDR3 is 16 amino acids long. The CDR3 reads CASSLAFPGLGYEQYF. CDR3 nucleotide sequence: TGTGCCAGCAGCTTAGCGTTTCCCGGACTTGGCTACGAGCAGTACTTC.

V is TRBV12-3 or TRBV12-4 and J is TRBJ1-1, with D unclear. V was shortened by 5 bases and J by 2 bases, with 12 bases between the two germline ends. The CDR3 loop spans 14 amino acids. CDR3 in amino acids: CASSPPWQNTEAFF. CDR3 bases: TGTGCCAGCAGTCCCCCGTGGCAAAACACTGAAGCTTTCTTT.

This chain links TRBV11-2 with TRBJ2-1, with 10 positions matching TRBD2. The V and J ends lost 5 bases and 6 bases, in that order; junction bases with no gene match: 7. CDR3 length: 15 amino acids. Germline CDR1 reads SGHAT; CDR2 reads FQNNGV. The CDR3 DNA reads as TGTGCCAGCAGCCGCGAGGGACTAGCGTTCAATGAGCAGTTCTTC. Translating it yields CASSREGLAFNEQFF. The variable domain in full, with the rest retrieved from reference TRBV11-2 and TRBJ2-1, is EAGVAQSPRYKIIEKRQSVAFWCNPISGHATLYWYQQILGQGPKLLIQFQNNGVVDDSQLPKDRFSAERLKGVDSTLKIQPAKLEDSAVYLCASSREGLAFNEQFFGPGTRLTVL.

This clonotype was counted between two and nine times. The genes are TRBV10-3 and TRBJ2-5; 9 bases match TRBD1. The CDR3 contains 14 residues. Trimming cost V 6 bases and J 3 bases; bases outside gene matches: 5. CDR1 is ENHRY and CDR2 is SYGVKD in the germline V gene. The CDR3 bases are TGTGCCATCAGGACGGGACAGGGTAAAGAGACCCAGTACTTC. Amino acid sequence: CAIRTGQGKETQYF.

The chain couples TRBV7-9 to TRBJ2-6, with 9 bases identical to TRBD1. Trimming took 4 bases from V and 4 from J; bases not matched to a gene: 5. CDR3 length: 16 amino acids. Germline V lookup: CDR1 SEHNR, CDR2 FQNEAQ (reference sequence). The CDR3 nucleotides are TGTGCCAGCAGCTCCACAGGGGGCCAGGGGGCCAACGTCCTGACTTTC. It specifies CASSSTGGQGANVLTF.

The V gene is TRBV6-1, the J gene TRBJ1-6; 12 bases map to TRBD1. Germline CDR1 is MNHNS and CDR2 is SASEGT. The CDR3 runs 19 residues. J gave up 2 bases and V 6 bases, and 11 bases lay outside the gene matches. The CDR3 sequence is CASRLGTGGAGAYNSPLHF. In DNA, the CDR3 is TGTGCCAGCAGACTCGGGACAGGGGGCGCAGGCGCCTATAATTCACCCCTCCACTTT.

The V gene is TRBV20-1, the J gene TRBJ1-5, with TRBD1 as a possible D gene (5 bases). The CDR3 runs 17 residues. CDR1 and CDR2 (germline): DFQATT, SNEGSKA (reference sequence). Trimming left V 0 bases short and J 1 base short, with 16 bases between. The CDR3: CSARERAGWLSNQPQHF. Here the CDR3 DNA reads TGCAGTGCTAGAGAAAGGGCAGGGTGGTTGAGCAATCAGCCCCAGCATTTT.

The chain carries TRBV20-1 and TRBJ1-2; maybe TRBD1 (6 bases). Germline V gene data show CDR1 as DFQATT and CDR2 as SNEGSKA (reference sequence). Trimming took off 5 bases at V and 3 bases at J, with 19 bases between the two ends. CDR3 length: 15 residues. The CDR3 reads CSAGPLRGGDYGYTF. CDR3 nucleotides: TGCAGTGCTGGACCCCTTAGGGGGGGGGACTATGGCTACACCTTC.

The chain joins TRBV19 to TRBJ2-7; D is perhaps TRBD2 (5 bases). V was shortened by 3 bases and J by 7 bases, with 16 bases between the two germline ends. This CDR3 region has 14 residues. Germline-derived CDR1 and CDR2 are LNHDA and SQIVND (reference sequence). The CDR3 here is CASSIERRTLEQYF. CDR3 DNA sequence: TGTGCCAGTAGTATTGAGCGGAGGACCTTGGAGCAGTACTTC.

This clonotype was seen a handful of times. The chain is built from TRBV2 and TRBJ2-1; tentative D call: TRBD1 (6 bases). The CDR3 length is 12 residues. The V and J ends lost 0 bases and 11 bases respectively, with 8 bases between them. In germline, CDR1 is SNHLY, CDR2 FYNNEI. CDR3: CASSEAWGQQFF. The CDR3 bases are TGTGCCAGCAGTGAAGCTTGGGGGCAGCAGTTCTTC. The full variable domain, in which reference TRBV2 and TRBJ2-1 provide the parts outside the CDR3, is EPEVTQTPSHQVTQMGQEVILRCVPISNHLYFYWYRQILGQKVEFLVSFYNNEISEKSEIFDDQFSVERPDGSNFTLKIRSTKLEDSAMYFCASSEAWGQQFFGPGTRLTVL.

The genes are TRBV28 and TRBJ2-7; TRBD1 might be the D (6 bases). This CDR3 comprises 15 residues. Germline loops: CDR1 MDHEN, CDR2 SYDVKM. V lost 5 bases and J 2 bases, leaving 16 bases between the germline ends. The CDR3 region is CASSLGGNLPYEQYF. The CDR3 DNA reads TGTGCCAGCAGTCTAGGGGGAAACTTACCCTACGAGCAGTACTTC.

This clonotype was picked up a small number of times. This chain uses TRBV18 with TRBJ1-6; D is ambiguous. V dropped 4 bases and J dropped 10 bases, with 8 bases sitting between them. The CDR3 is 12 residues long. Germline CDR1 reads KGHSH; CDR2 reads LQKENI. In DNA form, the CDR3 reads TGTGCCAGCTCACGCTTGGAGTCACCCCTCCACTTT. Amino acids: CASSRLESPLHF.

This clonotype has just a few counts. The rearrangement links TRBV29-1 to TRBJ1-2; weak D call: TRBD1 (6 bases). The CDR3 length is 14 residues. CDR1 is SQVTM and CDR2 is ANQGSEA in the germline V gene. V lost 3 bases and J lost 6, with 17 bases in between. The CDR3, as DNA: TGCAGCGTTGAGTCTAGGGGGGCGGGCGATGGCTACACCTTC. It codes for CSVESRGAGDGYTF.